The 27 T cell receptor beta chains given below trace back to one sample, sequenced in a study of blood T cell repertoires in COVID-19. TCRdb's copy holds only in-frame clones and misses some; the assay was immunoSEQ multiplex PCR. The sample includes approximately 240,000 clones, around 87% of them seen just once. The sequenced material came from PBMCs or T cells enriched from blood (not recorded which). These receptors were collected from a woman younger than 45 with acute COVID-19.

The chain combines TRBV19 with TRBJ1-1, with D possibly TRBD1 on 5 matching bases. This CDR3 comprises 13 residues. Germline V gives CDR1 LNHDA, CDR2 SQIVND (reference sequence). Trimming stripped 7 bases from V and 1 base from J, with 10 bases between. The chain's CDR3 is CASKDTQNTEAFF. The CDR3 DNA is TGTGCCAGTAAGGACACTCAGAACACTGAAGCTTTCTTT.

The chain recombines TRBV28 with TRBJ1-1; 8 bases align to TRBD1. CDR1 MDHEN and CDR2 SYDVKM come from the germline V gene. CDR3 size: 14 residues. The junction had 5 bases not matched to a gene; V was cut back by 5 bases and J by 3 bases. The CDR3, as DNA: TGTGCCAGCAGTCCGGCGGACAGGGACACTGAAGCTTTCTTT. It yields the protein CASSPADRDTEAFF. The entire variable domain, with the rest obtained from reference TRBV28 and TRBJ1-1, is as follows: DVKVTQSSRYLVKRTGEKVFLECVQDMDHENMFWYRQDPGLGLRLIYFSYDVKMKEKGDIPEGYSVSREKKERFSLILESASTNQTSMYLCASSPADRDTEAFFGQGTRLTVV.

This sequence joins TRBV5-1 and TRBJ2-3; 8 bases match TRBD2. Unmatched junction bases numbered 10, after V lost 4 bases and J lost 0 bases. The germline CDR1 and CDR2 sequences are SGHRS and YFSETQ. This CDR3 has 17 amino acids. The CDR3 reads CASSPGGTHSSTDTQYF. Written as DNA, the CDR3 is TGCGCCAGCAGCCCGGGGGGGACACACTCTAGCACAGATACGCAGTATTTT. The whole variable domain, remainder taken from reference TRBV5-1 and TRBJ2-3, is KAGVTQTPRYLIKTRGQQVTLSCSPISGHRSVSWYQQTPGQGLQFLFEYFSETQRNKGNFPGRFSGRQFSNSRSEMNVSTLELGDSALYLCASSPGGTHSSTDTQYFGPGTRLTVL.

This chain joins TRBV9 and TRBJ2-7; 7 bases align to TRBD2. Trimming removed 0 bases from V and 4 bases from J; junction bases left unmatched: 4. The CDR3 consists of 14 residues. Germline V gene lookup returns CDR1 SGDLS and CDR2 YYNGEE. For the CDR3, the DNA is TGTGCCAGCAGCGTAGCGGGGAGGGGTTACGAGCAGTACTTC. Amino acids: CASSVAGRGYEQYF.

In this sample, this clone turned up a few times. The rearrangement joins TRBV18 to TRBJ1-2; tentatively, D is TRBD1 (5 bases). CDR3 length equals 14 residues. Trimming shortened V by 2 bases and J by 6 bases, and 13 bases separated the two germline ends. Per the germline V gene, CDR1 is KGHSH and CDR2 is LQKENI. The CDR3 loop reads CASSPNPGLHGYTF. The CDR3 DNA is TGTGCCAGCTCACCAAATCCGGGACTTCATGGCTACACCTTC.

This chain uses TRBV27 with TRBJ1-1; D is undetermined. Germline values: CDR1 MNHEY, CDR2 SMNVEV (reference sequence). The V end lost 5 bases, the J end lost 0 bases, and 13 bases lay between the germline ends. There are 15 residues in the CDR3. CDR3 DNA: TGTGCCAGCAGTCCTCTCGGACTTCTGAACACTGAAGCTTTCTTT. Protein product: CASSPLGLLNTEAFF.

The chain has TRBV5-4 and TRBJ1-1; D unclear. Germline CDR1 SGHNT, CDR2 YYREEE (reference sequence). This CDR3 has 13 amino acids. V was cut by 5 bases and J by 1 base, with 9 bases left in between. Here the CDR3 DNA reads TGTGCCAGCAGGGGCTCCGGGAACACTGAAGCTTTCTTT. Its protein is CASRGSGNTEAFF.

This chain connects TRBV3-1 (or the pseudogene TRBV3-2) to TRBJ1-6; D gene ambiguous. The V end was cut by 1 base, the J end by 5 bases, with 6 bases between. The germline V gene has CDR1 LGHDT and CDR2 YNNKEL (reference sequence). The CDR3 spans 14 residues. The CDR3 bases are TGTGCCAGCAGCCAAGTACAGCATAATTCACCCCTCCACTTT. Protein: CASSQVQHNSPLHF.

The V gene is TRBV10-2, the J gene TRBJ2-2, with unresolved D. Germline values: CDR1 WSHSY, CDR2 SAAADI. V shed 2 bases and J shed 3 bases, with 4 bases lying between them. The CDR3 consists of 13 residues. CDR3 DNA: TGCGCCAGCAGTGAGCGGGACACCGGGGAGCTGTTTTTT. Translation: CASSERDTGELFF.

This rearrangement joins TRBV3-1 (or the pseudogene TRBV3-2) to TRBJ2-7, with TRBD1 matching over 8 bases. Germline V gene sequence: CDR1 LGHDT, CDR2 YNNKEL (reference sequence). Germline trimming cut 3 bases from V and 3 bases from J; bases unmatched to any gene: 1. The CDR3 covers 13 residues. CDR3 sequence (DNA): TGTGCCAGCAGCCAGACAGGGGACTACGAGCAGTACTTC. This encodes CASSQTGDYEQYF.

V and J are TRBV27 and TRBJ1-6; unclear D gene. CDR3 length: 17 amino acids. In germline, CDR1 is MNHEY, CDR2 SMNVEV (reference sequence). Trimming left V 3 bases short and J 10 bases short, with 22 bases between. The CDR3 spells CASSFSSTGRTGSPLHF. CDR3 nucleotide sequence: TGTGCCAGCAGTTTCTCCTCCACCGGGCGGACTGGCTCACCCCTCCACTTT.

This chain uses TRBV7-2 with TRBJ1-1; tentative D call: TRBD1 (6 bases). CDR3 length equals 16 residues. The germline gives CDR1 SGHTA, CDR2 FQGNSA. V lost 5 bases to trimming and J lost 0 bases, with 16 bases between them. In nucleotides, the CDR3 is TGTGCCAGCAGCCCGCAAGTCAGGGACATGAACACTGAAGCTTTCTTT. It translates to CASSPQVRDMNTEAFF.

This clone came up a few times. The chain recombines TRBV6-5 with TRBJ2-7; 8 bases match TRBD1. Germline CDR1 and CDR2: MNHEY and SVGAGI. V shed 6 bases, J shed 5 bases, and the junction held 6 bases outside the gene matches. There are 13 residues in the CDR3. This CDR3 reads CASRAGGQNEQYF. In DNA, the CDR3 is TGTGCCAGCAGAGCAGGGGGCCAGAACGAGCAGTACTTC.

The V gene is TRBV10-3, the J gene TRBJ1-3; D is undetermined. Per germline, CDR1 ENHRY and CDR2 SYGVKD. The CDR3 is made up of 17 amino acids. Trimming removed 0 bases at V and 0 bases at J, with 12 bases between. The CDR3 nucleotides read TGTGCCATCAGTGAGTCGGAGGGAAGCGTCTCTGGAAACACCATATATTTT. Protein: CAISESEGSVSGNTIYF.

The chain has TRBV7-6 and TRBJ2-5; 8 nucleotides align to TRBD1. With V trimmed by 6 bases and J by 2 bases, 2 bases remained unmatched. The CDR3 covers 13 residues. From germline, CDR1 is SGHVS and CDR2 FNYEAQ. The CDR3 here is CASRNRGQETQYF. The CDR3 DNA reads TGTGCCAGCAGAAACAGGGGGCAAGAGACCCAGTACTTC.

This rearrangement joins TRBV15 to TRBJ1-1; D is unclear. Trimming cost V 2 bases and J 4 bases, with 8 bases left between them. The CDR3 covers 13 residues. Per the germline V gene, CDR1 is LNHNV and CDR2 is YYDKDF (reference sequence). The CDR3 nucleotides are TGTGCCACCAGCAGACAATGGAGCACTGAAGCTTTCTTT. It yields the protein CATSRQWSTEAFF.

The rearrangement joins TRBV10-1 to TRBJ2-3; D remains unclear. CDR1 and CDR2 from the germline V gene are WNHNN and SYGVQD (reference sequence). The CDR3 runs 18 residues. V lost 9 bases, J lost 4 bases, and 29 bases lay in between. CDR3 in DNA: TGCGCCAGTAAACCCAACTTAAAGGTTCTAGAGTCGGCAGATACGCAGTATTTT. This encodes CASKPNLKVLESADTQYF.

This chain uses TRBV19 with TRBJ1-6; 11 positions match TRBD1. The CDR3 has 13 residues. The germline CDR1 and CDR2 sequences are LNHDA and SQIVND (reference sequence). The trim removed 7 bases at V and 10 bases at J, leaving 3 bases unmatched. CDR3 sequence (DNA): TGTGCCAGTAAGGGACAGGGGGGATCACCCCTCCACTTT. As protein: CASKGQGGSPLHF. The full variable domain, in which reference TRBV19 and TRBJ1-6 provide the parts outside the CDR3, is DGGITQSPKYLFRKEGQNVTLSCEQNLNHDAMYWYRQDPGQGLRLIYYSQIVNDFQKGDIAEGYSVSREKKESFPLTVTSAQKNPTAFYLCASKGQGGSPLHFGNGTRLTVT.

J is TRBJ1-1 and V is TRBV5-4, with D possibly TRBD1 on 5 matching bases. Per the germline V gene, CDR1 is SGHNT and CDR2 is YYREEE (reference sequence). Between the trimmed V and J ends, which lost 1 base and 5 bases, there was a span of 21 bases. The CDR3 is made up of 17 amino acids. The CDR3 DNA reads TGTGCCAGCAGCTTGCGGTCCAGGAGGGGAGTCGGGACTGAAGCTTTCTTT. Translation gives CASSLRSRRGVGTEAFF.

The rearrangement joins TRBV3-1 (or the pseudogene TRBV3-2) to TRBJ2-1, with TRBD2 matching over 7 bases. The germline gives CDR1 LGHDT, CDR2 YNNKEL (reference sequence). The trim removed 1 base at V and 6 bases at J, leaving 3 bases unmatched. The CDR3 consists of 14 residues. The CDR3 sequence is CASSQGTSINEQFF. The CDR3 DNA sequence: TGTGCCAGCAGCCAAGGGACTAGTATCAATGAGCAGTTCTTC.

CDR3 loop: CASSYSSGLGYTF. The CDR3 DNA reads TGTGCCAGCAGTTACTCTTCGGGTCTTGGCTACACCTTC. The chain combines TRBV6-5 with TRBJ1-2; D not resolved. The CDR3 is made up of 13 amino acids. V gave up 0 bases and J gave up 7 bases, with 9 bases separating them. Per germline, CDR1 MNHEY and CDR2 SVGAGI.

This clone has just a few counts. The V call is TRBV5-1, the J call TRBJ1-4, with 12 positions matching TRBD1. The ends lost 3 bases at V and 6 bases at J; junction bases unmatched: 6. Germline CDR1 SGHRS, CDR2 YFSETQ. This CDR3 comprises 16 residues. CDR3 region: CASSSSGTGGYEKLFF. In DNA form, the CDR3 reads TGCGCCAGCAGCTCCTCCGGGACAGGGGGCTATGAAAAACTGTTTTTT.

The chain has TRBV6-5 and TRBJ1-4; D remains unclear. Germline-derived CDR1 and CDR2 are MNHEY and SVGAGI. CDR3 size: 14 residues. V dropped 2 bases and J dropped 5 bases, with 9 bases sitting between them. The DNA of the CDR3 is TGTGCCAGCAGTTACGTGCCAGGAAATGAAAAACTGTTTTTT. It codes for CASSYVPGNEKLFF.

This rearrangement joins TRBV7-6 to TRBJ2-1; 14 bases map to TRBD2. V dropped 6 bases and J dropped 1; count of bases not matched to a gene: 5. The CDR3 has 17 amino acids. Germline V CDR1 and CDR2: SGHVS, FNYEAQ. For the CDR3, the DNA is TGTGCCAGCAGACCTCGACTAGCGGGGGGGTCCTACAATGAGCAGTTCTTC. Its protein is CASRPRLAGGSYNEQFF.

V and J are TRBV3-1 (or the pseudogene TRBV3-2) and TRBJ1-2; TRBD1 matches at 7 bases. Unmatched junction bases numbered 10, after V lost 4 bases and J lost 8 bases. CDR1 is LGHDT and CDR2 is YNNKEL in the germline V gene (reference sequence). CDR3 length: 14 amino acids. This chain's CDR3 is CASSPPGQLVGYTF. As DNA, the CDR3 is TGTGCCAGCAGCCCACCGGGACAGCTAGTCGGCTACACCTTC.

The chain uses TRBV30 and TRBJ1-1, with 10 bases matching TRBD1. This CDR3 is 15 amino acids long. The germline CDR1 and CDR2 sequences are GTSNPN and SVGIG (reference sequence). V shed 3 bases, J shed 4 bases, and the junction held 8 bases outside the gene matches. CDR3 DNA: TGTGCCTGGAGCGTTTCCGGGACAGGGGTCACTGAAGCTTTCTTT. Translated, it gives CAWSVSGTGVTEAFF.

This clone has only a few counts. J is TRBJ2-7 and V is TRBV7-8; perhaps TRBD1 as D (6 bases). This CDR3 contains 15 residues. With 2 bases removed from V and 1 base from J, the gap between germline ends came to 12 bases. The germline CDR1 and CDR2 sequences are SGHVS and FQNEAQ. The chain's CDR3 is CASSLHQGRSYEQYF. As DNA, the CDR3 is TGTGCCAGCAGCTTACATCAGGGGCGATCCTACGAGCAGTACTTC.